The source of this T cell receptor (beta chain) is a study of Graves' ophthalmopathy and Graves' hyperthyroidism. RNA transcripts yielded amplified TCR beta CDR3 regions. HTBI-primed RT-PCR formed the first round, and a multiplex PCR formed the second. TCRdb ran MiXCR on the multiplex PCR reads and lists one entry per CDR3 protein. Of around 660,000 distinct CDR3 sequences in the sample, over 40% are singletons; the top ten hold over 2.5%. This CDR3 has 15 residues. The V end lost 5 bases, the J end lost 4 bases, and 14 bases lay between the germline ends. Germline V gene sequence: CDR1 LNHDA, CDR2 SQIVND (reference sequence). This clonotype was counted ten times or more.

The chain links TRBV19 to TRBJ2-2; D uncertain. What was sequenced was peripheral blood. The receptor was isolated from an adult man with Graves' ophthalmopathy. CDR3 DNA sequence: TGTGCCAGTAGTCCCACGCAGGCGCCCACCGGGGAGCTGTTTTTT. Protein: CASSPTQAPTGELFF.